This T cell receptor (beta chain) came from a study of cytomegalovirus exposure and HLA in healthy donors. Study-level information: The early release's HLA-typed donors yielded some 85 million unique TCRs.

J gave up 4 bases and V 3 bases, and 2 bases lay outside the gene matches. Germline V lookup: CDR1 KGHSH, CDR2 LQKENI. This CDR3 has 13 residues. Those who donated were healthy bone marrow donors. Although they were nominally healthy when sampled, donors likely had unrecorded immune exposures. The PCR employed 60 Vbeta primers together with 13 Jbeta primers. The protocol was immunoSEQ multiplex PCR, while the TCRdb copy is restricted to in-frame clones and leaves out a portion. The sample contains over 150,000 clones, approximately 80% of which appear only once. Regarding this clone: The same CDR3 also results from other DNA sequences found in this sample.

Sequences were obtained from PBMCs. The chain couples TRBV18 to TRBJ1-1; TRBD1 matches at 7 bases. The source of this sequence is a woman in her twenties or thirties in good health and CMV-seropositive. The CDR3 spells CASSPPGGTEAFF. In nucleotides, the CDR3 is TGTGCCAGCTCACCTCCAGGGGGCACTGAAGCTTTCTTT. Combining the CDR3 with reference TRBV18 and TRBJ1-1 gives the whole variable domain NAGVMQNPRHLVRRRGQEARLRCSPMKGHSHVYWYRQLPEEGLKFMVYLQKENIIDESGMPKERFSAEFPKEGPSILRIQQVVRGDSAAYFCASSPPGGTEAFFGQGTRLTVV.